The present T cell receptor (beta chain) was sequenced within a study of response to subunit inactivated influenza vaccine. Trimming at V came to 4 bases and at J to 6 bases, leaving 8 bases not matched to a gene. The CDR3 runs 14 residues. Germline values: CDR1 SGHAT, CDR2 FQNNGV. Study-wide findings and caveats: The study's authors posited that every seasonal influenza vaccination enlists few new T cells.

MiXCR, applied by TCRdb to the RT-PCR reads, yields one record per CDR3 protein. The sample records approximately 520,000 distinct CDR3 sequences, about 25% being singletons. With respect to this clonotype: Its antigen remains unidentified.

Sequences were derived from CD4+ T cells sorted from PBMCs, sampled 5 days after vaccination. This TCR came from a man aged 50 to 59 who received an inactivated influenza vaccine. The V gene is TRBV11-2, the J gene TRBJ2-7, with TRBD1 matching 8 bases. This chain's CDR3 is CASSSQPTGVEQYF. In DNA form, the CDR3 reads TGTGCCAGCAGCTCTCAACCGACAGGGGTCGAGCAGTACTTC.